This entry lists 14 T cell receptor beta chains sequenced from one sample in a study of beta chain features in type 1 diabetes (dated by TCRdb to the late 2010s). These TCRs are of unknown antigen specificity. Libraries were prepared through the immunoSEQ multiplex PCR assay. All of the isolated RNA was reverse transcribed with the High Capacity cDNA Reverse Transcription Kit, so expressed TCRB transcripts were sequenced. TCRdb obtained this table from immuneACCESS and retained in-frame rearrangements with V and J assigned. These tables miss some clones; where compared with another copy, unresolved V genes account for less than half of the shortfall, and the remainder is unexplained. The sample data list approximately 280,000 clones, and roughly 15% of these were observed just once. The top ten hold around 0.015% of the sample. Summary of the overall study and its limitations: In all four CD4+ subsets, TCRB CDR3 length was moderately but significantly shorter in type 1 diabetes patients.

Input material: naive CD4+ T cells from blood. The meaning of the sample's cell subset or site label: true naive CD4+ T cells. These receptors originate from a man younger than 35 with type 1 diabetes.

This clone was counted only a few times. V and J are TRBV20-1 and TRBJ2-6; D gene ambiguous. This CDR3 is built from 11 residues. Trimming cost V 0 bases and J 13 bases, with 7 bases left between them. Germline V gene lookup returns CDR1 DFQATT and CDR2 SNEGSKA (reference sequence). The CDR3 region has the DNA TGCAGTGCTAGAGATTGGCAGGTCCTGACTTTC. Translating gives CSARDWQVLTF.

CDR3 sequence: CASSVGAADSTDTQYF. The CDR3 DNA follows: TGTGCCAGCAGCGTAGGCGCAGCGGATAGCACAGATACGCAGTATTTT. V and J are TRBV9 and TRBJ2-3; maybe TRBD2 (5 bases). In germline, CDR1 is SGDLS, CDR2 YYNGEE. V was pared by 0 bases and J by 0 bases, with 11 bases between. The length of the CDR3 is 16 residues.

V gene TRBV18 combines with J gene TRBJ1-4; D is uncertain. The V end was cut by 3 bases, the J end by 5 bases, with 13 bases between. Germline CDR1 is KGHSH and CDR2 is LQKENI. The CDR3 is made up of 15 amino acids. The CDR3 DNA follows: TGTGCCAGCTCACCCATCGGCGGGGTGAATGAAAAACTGTTTTTT. This translates into CASSPIGGVNEKLFF.

This clone has more than one count but fewer than ten. This rearrangement joins TRBV20-1 to TRBJ1-2; TRBD1 might be the D (5 bases). Trimming took off 7 bases at V and 6 bases at J, with 12 bases between the two ends. Looked up from germline, CDR1 is DFQATT and CDR2 is SNEGSKA (reference sequence). CDR3 length equals 11 residues. CDR3 sequence reads: CSGRQTDGYTF. The CDR3 nucleotides are TGCAGTGGCCGACAGACAGATGGCTACACCTTC.

This clone occurred a few times. This chain connects TRBV28 to TRBJ1-5, with a possible D match to TRBD1 (6 bases). Germline assignment: CDR1 MDHEN and CDR2 SYDVKM. The CDR3 length is 15 residues. The V and J ends lost 6 bases and 4 bases respectively, with 16 bases between them. CDR3 amino acids: CASRGAGAGNQPQHF. The CDR3 DNA reads TGTGCCAGCAGGGGGGCGGGGGCAGGGAATCAGCCCCAGCATTTT.

In this sample, this clone turned up a few times. The gene calls are TRBV11-2 and TRBJ2-5; 8 nucleotides align to TRBD1. The CDR3 is made up of 14 amino acids. Germline assignment: CDR1 SGHAT and CDR2 FQNNGV. J was trimmed by 5 bases and V by 3 bases; bases with no gene match: 5. CDR3 bases: TGTGCCAGCAGCTTGACAGGGGCGGGGGAGACCCAGTACTTC. This sequence encodes CASSLTGAGETQYF. The full variable domain, completed using reference TRBV11-2 and TRBJ2-5, is EAGVAQSPRYKIIEKRQSVAFWCNPISGHATLYWYQQILGQGPKLLIQFQNNGVVDDSQLPKDRFSAERLKGVDSTLKIQPAKLEDSAVYLCASSLTGAGETQYFGPGTRLLVL.

The V call is TRBV9, the J call TRBJ2-3; the match to TRBD2 covers 14 bases. Trimming at V came to 9 bases and at J to 2 bases, leaving 11 bases not matched to a gene. The CDR3 runs to 17 residues. In germline, CDR1 is SGDLS, CDR2 YYNGEE. CDR3 in amino acids: CANSGTSGRESTDTQYF. The CDR3 nucleotides are TGTGCCAACTCCGGGACTAGCGGGAGAGAATCCACAGATACGCAGTATTTT.

This clone was detected a few times. At the DNA level, this CDR3 is encoded by other sequences in the same sample as well. The genes are TRBV9 and TRBJ1-5; D uncertain. This CDR3 has 13 residues. Looked up from germline, CDR1 is SGDLS and CDR2 is YYNGEE. V was cut by 0 bases and J by 5 bases, with 6 bases left in between. CDR3 sequence (DNA): TGTGCCAGCAGCGTAGGGCCCGATCAGCCCCAGCATTTT. Protein: CASSVGPDQPQHF.

This chain links TRBV15 with TRBJ1-6; no definite D call. The CDR3 is made up of 15 amino acids. Germline V lookup: CDR1 LNHNV, CDR2 YYDKDF (reference sequence). Trimming removed 0 bases at V and 6 bases at J, with 9 bases between. Written as DNA, the CDR3 is TGTGCCACCAGCAGAGATGAGGCAGTTAATTCACCCCTCCACTTT. This gives the protein CATSRDEAVNSPLHF.

This clone was seen a few times. The CDR3 loop is CAWSVVRDYPSPDTQYF. The CDR3, as DNA: TGTGCCTGGAGTGTGGTCAGGGACTACCCGTCCCCAGATACGCAGTATTTT. The gene calls are TRBV30 and TRBJ2-3; 7 bases line up with TRBD2. V shed 0 bases and J 4 bases; nucleotides not matched to a gene: 13. The CDR3 contains 17 residues. The V gene's germline CDR1 is GTSNPN and CDR2 SVGIG (reference sequence). Supplemented by reference TRBV30 and TRBJ2-3, the full variable domain reads SQTIHQWPATLVQPVGSPLSLECTVEGTSNPNLYWYRQAAGRGLQLLFYSVGIGQISSEVPQNLSASRPQDRQFILSSKKLLLSDSGFYLCAWSVVRDYPSPDTQYFGPGTRLTVL.

The table lists this clone with a few counts. The chain links TRBV20-1 to TRBJ1-1, with D hard to call. The V gene's germline CDR1 is DFQATT and CDR2 SNEGSKA (reference sequence). The CDR3 length is 11 residues. This chain's CDR3 is CRILMNTEAFF. In nucleotides, the CDR3 is TGCAGGATACTGATGAACACTGAAGCTTTCTTT.

The table lists this clone with a few counts. V is TRBV11-2 and J is TRBJ2-1; weak D call: TRBD1 (6 bases). Trimming removed 8 bases from V and 7 bases from J, with 15 bases in between. The germline gives CDR1 SGHAT, CDR2 FQNNGV. CDR3 size: 13 residues. This CDR3 is CASGSGTLNEQFF. Here the CDR3 DNA reads TGTGCCAGCGGATCCGGGACACTAAATGAGCAGTTCTTC.

The CDR3 region is CASTKPGQGVVTQYF. CDR3 DNA sequence: TGTGCCAGCACAAAACCGGGACAGGGAGTCGTGACCCAGTACTTC. The V and J genes are TRBV9 and TRBJ2-5; the match to TRBD1 covers 9 bases. Germline V gene data show CDR1 as SGDLS and CDR2 as YYNGEE. V lost 6 bases and J lost 7; bases outside the gene matches: 13. The CDR3 sequence is 15 residues long.

This clone was observed a handful of times. The chain is built from TRBV30 and TRBJ2-1, with TRBD2 matching 9 bases. The germline gives CDR1 GTSNPN, CDR2 SVGIG (reference sequence). CDR3 length equals 16 residues. The V and J ends lost 0 bases and 9 bases, in that order; junction bases with no gene match: 12. The CDR3 spells CAWSVGWREGPVEQFF. DNA for the CDR3: TGTGCCTGGAGTGTAGGTTGGCGGGAGGGCCCTGTTGAGCAGTTCTTC. The complete variable domain, with remaining parts taken from reference TRBV30 and TRBJ2-1, reads SQTIHQWPATLVQPVGSPLSLECTVEGTSNPNLYWYRQAAGRGLQLLFYSVGIGQISSEVPQNLSASRPQDRQFILSSKKLLLSDSGFYLCAWSVGWREGPVEQFFGPGTRLTVL.